This TCR beta chain is drawn from a study of blood T cell repertoires in COVID-19. About the research overall: The study drew acute and convalescent COVID-19 samples from the United States, Italy and Spain.

Using immunoSEQ multiplex PCR, the repertoire was profiled, and TCRdb retains in-frame clones only, with some absent. The sample includes more than 150,000 clones, 86% seen only once; the top ten take 0.99%. Germline V gene sequence: CDR1 LNHDA, CDR2 SQIVND (reference sequence). There are 16 residues in the CDR3. The V and J ends lost 7 bases and 6 bases, in that order; junction bases with no gene match: 13. This chain joins TRBV19 and TRBJ2-3; 10 nucleotides line up with TRBD1. Material: peripheral blood. This clonotype was sampled from a man aged 18 to 30 with acute or convalescent COVID-19. The CDR3 DNA is TGTGCCAGTAACGATCCGGGACAGGGGTATTCCGATACGCAGTATTTT. It codes for CASNDPGQGYSDTQYF.